A single sample gave rise to the 27 T cell receptor beta chains below, sequenced in a study of blood T cells in healthy people across ages. A sample-barcoded 5' primer and a J-beta primer mix were used in a second PCR of about 6 to 12 cycles. TCRdb reanalysed the 5' RACE reads using MiXCR and keeps one entry per CDR3 protein. The sample carries 1.5 million to 2 million distinct CDR3 sequences, 49% recorded once. Input material: blood. The source is a woman aged 40 to 55 in good health.

This clonotype was seen a few times. The J gene is TRBJ2-6, the V gene TRBV24-1; D is uncertain. Germline V gene data show CDR1 as KGHDR and CDR2 as SFDVKD. V was shortened by 8 bases and J by 0 bases, with 4 bases between the two germline ends. The CDR3 runs to 13 residues. The CDR3 DNA follows: TGTGCCACCAAGGACTCTGGGGCCAACGTCCTGACTTTC. It yields the protein CATKDSGANVLTF.

This clonotype has a handful of counts. The rearrangement links TRBV28 to TRBJ1-2, with D possibly matching TRBD1 (5 bases). Germline values: CDR1 MDHEN, CDR2 SYDVKM. The CDR3 runs to 14 residues. V was pared by 4 bases and J by 5 bases, with 14 bases between. This CDR3 is CASSSGQSEYGYTF. The CDR3 DNA follows: TGTGCCAGCAGTTCCGGACAATCCGAATATGGCTACACCTTC.

This sequence joins TRBV7-2 and TRBJ2-5, with D possibly being TRBD1 or TRBD2 (5 bases each). The ends were cut back, 2 bases at V and 2 bases at J, with 15 bases in the middle. The CDR3 totals 16 residues. Germline values: CDR1 SGHTA, CDR2 FQGNSA. The CDR3 loop is CASSLIGRGPQETQYF. Written as DNA, the CDR3 is TGTGCCAGCAGCTTAATAGGACGGGGCCCGCAAGAGACCCAGTACTTC.

The chain has TRBV20-1 and TRBJ2-3; 7 bases map to TRBD1. With 5 bases clipped from V and 3 bases from J, the junction kept 11 bases outside the gene matches. Germline values: CDR1 DFQATT, CDR2 SNEGSKA (reference sequence). CDR3 length: 15 residues. CDR3: CSALVGGRGTDTQYF. The DNA for the CDR3 is TGCAGTGCTCTAGTTGGTGGCAGGGGGACAGATACGCAGTATTTT.

This clonotype has more than one count but fewer than ten. V gene TRBV7-2 combines with J gene TRBJ2-3, with D possibly matching TRBD1 (6 bases). The ends were cut back, 4 bases at V and 5 bases at J, with 16 bases in the middle. Germline V gene sequence: CDR1 SGHTA, CDR2 FQGNSA. CDR3 size: 15 residues. In DNA, the CDR3 is TGTGCCAGCAGCTGGGGACAAGGCGGAGGAGATACGCAGTATTTT. Amino acids: CASSWGQGGGDTQYF.

This clonotype was detected ten times or more. Given a much more abundant clone one base away, this may be a read error. The chain recombines TRBV28 with TRBJ2-5; TRBD1 matches at 9 bases. The CDR3 totals 14 residues. Germline V gives CDR1 MDHEN, CDR2 SYDVKM. The junction had 8 bases not matched to a gene; V was cut back by 1 base and J by 11 bases. CDR3: CASSLLGTGNEQYF. CDR3 DNA: TGTGCCAGCAGTTTATTGGGGACAGGGAATGAGCAGTACTTC.

This clonotype showed up just a few times. V is TRBV29-1 and J is TRBJ2-1, with 9 bases that match TRBD1. With V trimmed by 5 bases and J by 14 bases, 7 bases remained unmatched. Germline CDR1 and CDR2: SQVTM and ANQGSEA. CDR3 length: 11 amino acids. The CDR3 DNA is TGCAGCGTTACTACAGGGGGCGGAGAGTTCTTC. Its protein product is CSVTTGGGEFF.

The DNA for the CDR3 is TGTGCCAGCAGCCCAGGGGGATCAGTGCAGTTCTTC. Translated, it gives CASSPGGSVQFF. V gene TRBV14 combines with J gene TRBJ2-1; 7 positions match TRBD1. CDR1 is SGHDN and CDR2 is FVKESK in the germline V gene. Germline trimming cut 4 bases from V and 12 bases from J; bases unmatched to any gene: 6. The CDR3 spans 12 residues.

A few counts support this clonotype. CDR3 DNA: TGCAGTGCTAGTCCGGGACTAGGGGGGGAGACCCAGTACTTC. Translating gives CSASPGLGGETQYF. The chain combines TRBV20-1 with TRBJ2-5; TRBD2 matches 8 bases. With 3 bases clipped from V and 5 bases from J, the junction kept 8 bases outside the gene matches. The germline V gene encodes CDR1 DFQATT and CDR2 SNEGSKA (reference sequence). This CDR3 spans 14 amino acids.

The chain uses TRBV5-1 and TRBJ1-2, with TRBD1 matching 7 bases. Germline V gene lookup returns CDR1 SGHRS and CDR2 YFSETQ. CDR3 length: 17 amino acids. J lost 8 bases, V lost 3 bases, and 19 bases had no gene match. CDR3 nucleotides: TGCGCCAGCAGCTCCGCCGGGACAGAAATAGATATGGTGGGCTACACCTTC. It yields the protein CASSSAGTEIDMVGYTF.

This clonotype was recorded a few times. The V and J genes are TRBV7-2 and TRBJ2-1; TRBD1 might be the D (5 bases). With 0 bases removed from V and 1 base from J, the gap between germline ends came to 16 bases. CDR1 and CDR2 from the germline V gene are SGHTA and FQGNSA. The CDR3 is made up of 18 amino acids. Here the CDR3 reads CASSLALSHRFSYNEQFF. CDR3 coding DNA: TGTGCCAGCAGCTTAGCTTTGTCCCACAGGTTTTCCTACAATGAGCAGTTCTTC.

This clonotype was picked up one time. V is TRBV6-5 and J is TRBJ2-2, with TRBD2 matching 10 bases. V was clipped by 0 bases and J by 4 bases; unmatched bases: 5. This CDR3 has 17 residues. Germline CDR1 MNHEY, CDR2 SVGAGI. CDR3 protein: CASSYSRLAGVTGELFF. CDR3 DNA sequence: TGTGCCAGCAGTTACTCGCGGCTAGCGGGGGTCACCGGGGAGCTGTTTTTT.

This chain links TRBV10-3 with TRBJ1-2; D possibly corresponds to TRBD1 (6 bases). This CDR3 contains 15 residues. Trimming pared 9 bases from V and 5 bases from J, leaving 22 bases between. Germline V gives CDR1 ENHRY, CDR2 SYGVKD. CDR3 DNA sequence: TGTGCCATATACGACCGGGACAAGGCTAGTTATGGCTACACCTTC. It translates to CAIYDRDKASYGYTF.

The V call is TRBV20-1, the J call TRBJ2-7; D is possibly TRBD1 (5 bases). The CDR3 runs 13 residues. CDR1 and CDR2 (germline): DFQATT, SNEGSKA (reference sequence). The V and J ends lost 3 bases and 6 bases respectively, with 15 bases between them. The CDR3 coding sequence is TGCAGTGCTAGGGAAGGGGTCAGGGCCGAGCAGTACTTC. Translating gives CSAREGVRAEQYF.

V and J are TRBV5-1 and TRBJ2-1; the D gene is possibly TRBD1 (5 bases). Germline V lookup: CDR1 SGHRS, CDR2 YFSETQ. V lost 5 bases and J 6 bases, leaving 9 bases between the germline ends. This CDR3 is 12 amino acids long. DNA for the CDR3: TGCGCCAGCAGGCAGGGTATCAATGAGCAGTTCTTC. This sequence encodes CASRQGINEQFF.

This clonotype has more than one count but fewer than ten. The V and J genes are TRBV6-6 and TRBJ2-7; 8 nucleotides match TRBD1. Germline CDR1 is MNHNY and CDR2 is SVGAGI (reference sequence). CDR3 length: 13 residues. Trimming removed 8 bases from V and 4 bases from J; junction bases left unmatched: 7. In DNA form, the CDR3 reads TGTGCCAGCTTAGACAGGGGTTCATACGAGCAGTACTTC. It specifies CASLDRGSYEQYF.

This clonotype has a handful of counts. CDR3 sequence: CASSYGLYYGYTF. The CDR3 nucleotides are TGTGCCAGCAGTTACGGATTGTACTATGGCTACACCTTC. This chain connects TRBV6-2 or TRBV6-3 to TRBJ1-2; no clear D gene. Germline V CDR1 and CDR2: MNHEY, SVGEGT. The CDR3 contains 13 residues. V lost 2 bases, J lost 3 bases, and 7 bases lay in between.

This clonotype was counted between two and nine times. This rearrangement joins TRBV11-2 to TRBJ2-1; D gene unclear. V was cut by 0 bases and J by 7 bases, with 7 bases left in between. The germline V gene has CDR1 SGHAT and CDR2 FQNNGV. The length of the CDR3 is 13 residues. The CDR3 sequence is CASSLDNGNEQFF. Here the CDR3 DNA reads TGTGCCAGCAGCTTAGATAACGGGAATGAGCAGTTCTTC.

A remark on this clonotype: This could be a read error, since a much larger clone is one nucleotide away. The V call is TRBV20-1, the J call TRBJ1-2, with D perhaps TRBD1 (6 bases). Between the trimmed V and J ends, which lost 3 bases and 2 bases, there was a span of 10 bases. CDR1 is DFQATT and CDR2 is SNEGSKA in the germline V gene (reference sequence). This CDR3 has 13 amino acids. Here the CDR3 DNA reads TGCAGTGCTAGGGAGGACAGCAACTATGGCTACACCTTC. Translated, it gives CSAREDSNYGYTF.

The chain employs TRBV28 and TRBJ1-1; D unclear. Trimming took 2 bases from V and 0 from J, leaving 10 bases between them. The CDR3 consists of 15 residues. CDR1 and CDR2 (germline): MDHEN, SYDVKM. The CDR3 protein is CASSLIGVMNTEAFF. The CDR3, as DNA: TGTGCCAGCAGTTTAATTGGGGTCATGAACACTGAAGCTTTCTTT.

The chain combines TRBV5-1 with TRBJ2-3; 9 bases map to TRBD1. The CDR3 loop spans 15 amino acids. Trimming at V came to 0 bases and at J to 8 bases, leaving 7 bases not matched to a gene. From germline, CDR1 is SGHRS and CDR2 YFSETQ. CDR3 bases: TGCGCCAGCAGCTTGGTACAGGGGGCGGGTGGTACGCAGTATTTT. Translating it yields CASSLVQGAGGTQYF.

This clonotype was detected a few times. The gene calls are TRBV5-1 and TRBJ2-3; D is unresolved. Per the germline V gene, CDR1 is SGHRS and CDR2 is YFSETQ. The germline V and J ends were trimmed by 5 bases and 6 bases, with 13 bases remaining between them. The CDR3 totals 13 residues. CDR3 nucleotides: TGCGCCAGCAGATCGTCCCGGCTGGATACGCAGTATTTT. It specifies CASRSSRLDTQYF.

The rearrangement links TRBV11-2 to TRBJ2-3; 9 positions match TRBD2. CDR1 SGHAT and CDR2 FQNNGV come from the germline V gene. Germline trimming cut 1 base from V and 6 bases from J; bases unmatched to any gene: 5. The CDR3 runs to 15 residues. The CDR3 loop reads CASSLGASGEDTQYF. The CDR3 nucleotides are TGTGCCAGCAGCTTAGGGGCTAGCGGGGAGGATACGCAGTATTTT.

The rearrangement uses TRBV5-1 and TRBJ2-4; D may be TRBD1 or TRBD2 (5 bases each). The J call may be in error: the DNA end matches TRBJ2-7 better. CDR1 is SGHRS and CDR2 is YFSETQ in the germline V gene. The CDR3 covers 14 residues. This CDR3 is CASSLEGTNYEQYF. CDR3 sequence (DNA): TGCGCCAGCAGCTTGGAGGGGACCAACTACGAGCAGTACTTC.

A few counts support this clonotype. This chain links TRBV28 with TRBJ1-2, with D possibly matching TRBD1 (6 bases). The V and J ends lost 6 bases and 6 bases respectively, with 23 bases between them. Germline-derived CDR1 and CDR2 are MDHEN and SYDVKM. CDR3 size: 16 residues. The CDR3 sequence: CASSFIGTPRGHGYTF. The CDR3 DNA reads TGTGCCAGCAGCTTCATCGGGACACCAAGGGGACATGGCTACACCTTC.

This chain uses TRBV4-1 with TRBJ1-4, with no clear D. CDR3 size: 12 residues. Germline values: CDR1 MGHRA, CDR2 YSYEKL. The V end lost 7 bases, the J end lost 6 bases, and 9 bases lay between the germline ends. Written as DNA, the CDR3 is TGCGCCAGCAAACGCCTGGATGAAAAACTGTTTTTT. It encodes CASKRLDEKLFF.

V usage is TRBV16 and J usage is TRBJ2-7; 8 positions agree with TRBD1. The V gene's germline CDR1 is KGHSY and CDR2 FQNENV. The CDR3 runs to 16 residues. Losses at the gene ends were 2 bases for V and 2 bases for J; bases not matched to a gene: 8. CDR3 coding DNA: TGTGCCAGCAGCCAACCTTATGGGGACAGGCCCTACGAGCAGTACTTC. Encoded protein: CASSQPYGDRPYEQYF. The full variable domain, rest sourced from reference TRBV16 and TRBJ2-7, is GEEVAQTPKHLVRGEGQKAKLYCAPIKGHSYVFWYQQVLKNEFKFLISFQNENVFDETGMPKERFSAKCLPNSPCSLEIQATKLEDSAVYFCASSQPYGDRPYEQYFGPGTRLTVT.